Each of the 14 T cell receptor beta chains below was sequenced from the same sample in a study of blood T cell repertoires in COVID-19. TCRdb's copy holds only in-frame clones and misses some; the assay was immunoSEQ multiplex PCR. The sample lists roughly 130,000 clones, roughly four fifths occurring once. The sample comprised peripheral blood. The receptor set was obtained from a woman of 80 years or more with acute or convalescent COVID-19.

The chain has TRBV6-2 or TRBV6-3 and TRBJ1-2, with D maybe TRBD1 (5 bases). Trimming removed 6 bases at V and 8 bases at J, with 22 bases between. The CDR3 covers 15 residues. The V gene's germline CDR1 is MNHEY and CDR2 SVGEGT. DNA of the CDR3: TGTGCCAGCAGCCCCACGGTTGGGGCGACGGGCGGCTACACCTTC. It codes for CASSPTVGATGGYTF.

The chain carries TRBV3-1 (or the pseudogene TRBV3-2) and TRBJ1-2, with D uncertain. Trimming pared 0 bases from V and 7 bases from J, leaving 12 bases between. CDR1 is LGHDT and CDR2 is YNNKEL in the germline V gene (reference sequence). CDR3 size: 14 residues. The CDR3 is CASSQDIRRSGYTF. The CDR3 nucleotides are TGTGCCAGCAGCCAAGATATAAGGAGGAGTGGCTACACCTTC.

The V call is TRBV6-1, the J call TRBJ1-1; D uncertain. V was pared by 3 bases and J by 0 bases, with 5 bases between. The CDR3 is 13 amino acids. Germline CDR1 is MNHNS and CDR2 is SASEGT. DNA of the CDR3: TGTGCCAGCAGTGACGTAATGAACACTGAAGCTTTCTTT. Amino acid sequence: CASSDVMNTEAFF.

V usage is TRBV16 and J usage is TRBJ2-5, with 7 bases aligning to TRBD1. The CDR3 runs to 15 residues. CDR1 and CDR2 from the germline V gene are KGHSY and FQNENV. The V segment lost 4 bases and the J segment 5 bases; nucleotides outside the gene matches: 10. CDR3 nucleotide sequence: TGTGCCAGCAGCCGCCAGACAGGGAAAGGGGAGACCCAGTACTTC. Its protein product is CASSRQTGKGETQYF.

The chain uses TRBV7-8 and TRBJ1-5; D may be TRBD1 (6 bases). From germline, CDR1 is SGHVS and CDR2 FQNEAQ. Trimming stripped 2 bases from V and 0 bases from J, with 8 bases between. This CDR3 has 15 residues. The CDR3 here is CASSLRGNSNQPQHF. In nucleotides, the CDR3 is TGTGCCAGCAGCTTAAGGGGGAATAGCAATCAGCCCCAGCATTTT.

This chain's CDR3 is CASTRTGENGYTF. In DNA, the CDR3 is TGTGCCAGCACCAGGACAGGGGAGAACGGCTACACCTTC. This sequence joins TRBV6-5 and TRBJ1-2; 9 positions match TRBD1. The CDR3 covers 13 residues. V was pared by 7 bases and J by 8 bases, with 8 bases of the junction left unmatched. Germline assignment: CDR1 MNHEY and CDR2 SVGAGI.

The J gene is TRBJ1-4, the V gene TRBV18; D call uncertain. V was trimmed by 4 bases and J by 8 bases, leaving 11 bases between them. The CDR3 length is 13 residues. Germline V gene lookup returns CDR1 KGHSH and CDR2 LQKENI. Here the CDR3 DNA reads TGTGCCAGCTCACTCGCTTCGGGGGAAAAACTGTTTTTT. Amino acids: CASSLASGEKLFF.

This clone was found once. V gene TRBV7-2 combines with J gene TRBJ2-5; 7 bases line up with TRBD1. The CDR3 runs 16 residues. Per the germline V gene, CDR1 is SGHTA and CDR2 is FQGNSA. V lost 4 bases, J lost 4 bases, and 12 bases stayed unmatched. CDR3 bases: TGTGCCAGCAGCTCCGTAGGAGTGACAGGGAGAGAGACCCAGTACTTC. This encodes CASSSVGVTGRETQYF.

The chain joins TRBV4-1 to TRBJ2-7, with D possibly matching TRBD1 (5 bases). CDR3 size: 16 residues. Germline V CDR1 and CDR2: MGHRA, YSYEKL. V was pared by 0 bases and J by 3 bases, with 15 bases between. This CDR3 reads CASSQDGVGALYEQYF. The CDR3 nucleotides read TGCGCCAGCAGCCAAGATGGGGTAGGGGCCCTCTACGAGCAGTACTTC.

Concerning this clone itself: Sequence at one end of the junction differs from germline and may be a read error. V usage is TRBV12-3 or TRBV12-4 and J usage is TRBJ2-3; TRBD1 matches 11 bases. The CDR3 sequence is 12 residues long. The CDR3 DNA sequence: TGTGCCAGCAGTCTCGGGACAGGGGGTAGTGGCTTT. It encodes CASSLGTGGSGF.

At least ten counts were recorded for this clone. CDR3 nucleotide sequence: TGTGCTTGCCGGGGGGAAAGTAATTCACCCCTCCACTTT. Protein sequence: CACRGESNSPLHF. The chain uses TRBV30 and TRBJ1-6, with a tentative D call TRBD1 (5 bases). The CDR3 sequence is 13 residues long. Germline CDR1 reads GTSNPN; CDR2 reads SVGIG (reference sequence).

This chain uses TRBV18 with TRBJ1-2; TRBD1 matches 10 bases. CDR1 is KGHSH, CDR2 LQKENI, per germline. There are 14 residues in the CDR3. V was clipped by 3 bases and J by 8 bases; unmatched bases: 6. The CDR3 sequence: CASSPPGQGMGYTF. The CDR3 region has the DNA TGTGCCAGCTCACCCCCGGGACAGGGGATGGGCTACACCTTC.

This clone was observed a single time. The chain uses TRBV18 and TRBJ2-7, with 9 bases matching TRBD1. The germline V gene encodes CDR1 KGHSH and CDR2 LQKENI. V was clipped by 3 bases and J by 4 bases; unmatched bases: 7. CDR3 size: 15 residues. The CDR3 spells CASSPEDRGGYEQYF. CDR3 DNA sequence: TGTGCCAGCTCACCGGAAGACAGGGGGGGGTACGAGCAGTACTTC.

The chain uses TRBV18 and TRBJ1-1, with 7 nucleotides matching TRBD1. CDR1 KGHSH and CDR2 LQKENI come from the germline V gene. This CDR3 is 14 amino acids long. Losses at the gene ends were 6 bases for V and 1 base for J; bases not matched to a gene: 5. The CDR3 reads CASSLGQANTEAFF. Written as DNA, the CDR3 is TGTGCCAGCTCTCTCGGACAGGCGAACACTGAAGCTTTCTTT.